These 13 T cell receptor beta chains originate from one sample sequenced in a study of radiation and T cells in renal cell carcinoma. This sample's time point: baseline pretreatment blood. Treatment noted: 15 Gy SBRT to primary tumor, nephrectomy 4 weeks later. Assay used: immunoSEQ multiplex PCR; TCRdb lists only in-frame clones, some missing. The sample holds about 130,000 clones, roughly 80% seen once. The material was blood, obtained from a patient whose treatment included radiotherapy and nephrectomy. These receptors all stem from a woman aged 55-70 years with renal cell carcinoma.

The CDR3 sequence is CASSLLGGDTQYF. In DNA, the CDR3 is TGTGCCAGCAGCTTGCTAGGGGGAGATACGCAGTATTTT. The chain carries TRBV5-6 and TRBJ2-3; D may be TRBD1 (6 bases). CDR1 is SGHDT, CDR2 YYEEEE, per germline. The ends were cut back, 1 base at V and 5 bases at J, with 8 bases in the middle. The CDR3 extends over 13 amino acids.

This chain connects TRBV28 to TRBJ1-1; D possibly corresponds to TRBD1 (5 bases). The ends were cut back, 10 bases at V and 1 base at J, with 10 bases in the middle. Germline lookup yields CDR1 MDHEN and CDR2 SYDVKM. CDR3 size: 12 residues. This CDR3 is CATRGANTEAFF. The CDR3, as DNA: TGTGCCACCAGAGGGGCGAACACTGAAGCTTTCTTT.

The chain joins TRBV2 to TRBJ2-3; D remains unclear. Germline V gene data show CDR1 as SNHLY and CDR2 as FYNNEI. Trimming cost V 8 bases and J 4 bases, with 13 bases left between them. The CDR3 consists of 13 residues. The CDR3 spells CASGMTFPDTQYF. CDR3 DNA sequence: TGTGCCAGCGGAATGACATTTCCAGATACGCAGTATTTT.

This clone was counted between two and nine times. The gene calls are TRBV2 and TRBJ2-6; D is unclear. This CDR3 is built from 16 residues. Trimming pared 1 base from V and 0 bases from J, leaving 7 bases between. Germline V gives CDR1 SNHLY, CDR2 FYNNEI. CDR3 in DNA: TGTGCCAGCAGTGAAGTCAGATACTCTGGGGCCAACGTCCTGACTTTC. Encoded protein: CASSEVRYSGANVLTF.

The chain couples TRBV6-1 to TRBJ2-2; 10 nucleotides match TRBD1. Unmatched junction bases numbered 7, after V lost 6 bases and J lost 6 bases. CDR1 is MNHNS and CDR2 is SASEGT in the germline V gene. This CDR3 contains 15 residues. CDR3 residues: CASRPGQGSAGELFF. The DNA for the CDR3 is TGTGCCAGCAGACCGGGACAGGGGTCAGCCGGGGAGCTGTTTTTT.

The chain employs TRBV19 and TRBJ2-7; TRBD2 is a possible D gene (5 bases). The V gene's germline CDR1 is LNHDA and CDR2 SQIVND (reference sequence). V gave up 0 bases and J gave up 5 bases, with 8 bases separating them. The CDR3 extends over 13 amino acids. CDR3 in amino acids: CASSIDQADEQYF. CDR3 DNA: TGTGCCAGTAGTATAGATCAAGCGGACGAGCAGTACTTC.

The J gene is TRBJ2-3, the V gene TRBV9, with no clear D. Per the germline V gene, CDR1 is SGDLS and CDR2 is YYNGEE. V was clipped by 0 bases and J by 5 bases, with 10 bases between them. This CDR3 comprises 14 residues. CDR3: CASSVGLSEDTQYF. The CDR3 DNA follows: TGTGCCAGCAGCGTAGGATTGTCGGAAGATACGCAGTATTTT. Combining the CDR3 with reference TRBV9 and TRBJ2-3 gives the whole variable domain DSGVTQTPKHLITATGQRVTLRCSPRSGDLSVYWYQQSLDQGLQFLIQYYNGEERAKGNILERFSAQQFPDLHSELNLSSLELGDSALYFCASSVGLSEDTQYFGPGTRLTVL.

This chain connects TRBV18 to TRBJ2-7; a possible D gene is TRBD1 (5 bases). CDR1 and CDR2 (germline): KGHSH, LQKENI. The CDR3 loop spans 14 amino acids. V lost 3 bases and J 3 bases, leaving 12 bases between the germline ends. The CDR3 sequence is CASSPVYRGYEQYF. The CDR3 region has the DNA TGTGCCAGCTCACCCGTATATAGGGGCTACGAGCAGTACTTC.

The chain employs TRBV6-4 and TRBJ1-2; possibly TRBD1 for D (6 bases). Germline loops: CDR1 MRHNA, CDR2 SNTAGT. The ends were cut back, 5 bases at V and 2 bases at J, with 9 bases in the middle. The CDR3 consists of 13 residues. For the CDR3, the DNA is TGTGCCAGCAGTCCGACAGGCAACTATGGCTACACCTTC. This sequence encodes CASSPTGNYGYTF.

This clone was counted between two and nine times. The chain is built from TRBV4-3 and TRBJ2-2; tentative D call: TRBD2 (7 bases). V gave up 3 bases and J gave up 6 bases, with 20 bases separating them. This CDR3 spans 17 amino acids. Germline CDR1 and CDR2: LGHNA and YSLEER. The CDR3 loop is CASSQLEGGRAAGELFF. In nucleotides, the CDR3 is TGCGCCAGCAGCCAGCTCGAGGGGGGGAGGGCCGCCGGGGAGCTGTTTTTT.

The V call is TRBV19, the J call TRBJ1-4; weak D call: TRBD1 (6 bases). The germline V gene encodes CDR1 LNHDA and CDR2 SQIVND (reference sequence). The CDR3 has 15 residues. V was shortened by 3 bases and J by 3 bases, with 11 bases between the two germline ends. Here the CDR3 reads CASSIPGQPNEKLFF. The CDR3 coding sequence is TGTGCCAGTAGTATTCCCGGACAGCCTAATGAAAAACTGTTTTTT.

This clone was recorded only once. The chain couples TRBV6-5 to TRBJ1-5, with 8 bases identical to TRBD1. Germline lookup yields CDR1 MNHEY and CDR2 SVGAGI. The V gene end was trimmed by 6 bases and the J gene end by 7 bases; junction bases not matched to a gene: 5. The CDR3 extends over 13 amino acids. CDR3 DNA: TGTGCCAGCAGCTCCGACAGGGGCCAGCCCCAGCATTTT. Its protein product is CASSSDRGQPQHF.

This chain links TRBV9 with TRBJ2-1, with TRBD1 matching over 7 bases. The junction had 8 bases not matched to a gene; V was cut back by 4 bases and J by 10 bases. The V gene's germline CDR1 is SGDLS and CDR2 YYNGEE. There are 13 residues in the CDR3. The CDR3 DNA reads TGTGCCAGCAGCCCCAGACAGGGCGCCGAGCAGTTCTTC. Its protein product is CASSPRQGAEQFF.